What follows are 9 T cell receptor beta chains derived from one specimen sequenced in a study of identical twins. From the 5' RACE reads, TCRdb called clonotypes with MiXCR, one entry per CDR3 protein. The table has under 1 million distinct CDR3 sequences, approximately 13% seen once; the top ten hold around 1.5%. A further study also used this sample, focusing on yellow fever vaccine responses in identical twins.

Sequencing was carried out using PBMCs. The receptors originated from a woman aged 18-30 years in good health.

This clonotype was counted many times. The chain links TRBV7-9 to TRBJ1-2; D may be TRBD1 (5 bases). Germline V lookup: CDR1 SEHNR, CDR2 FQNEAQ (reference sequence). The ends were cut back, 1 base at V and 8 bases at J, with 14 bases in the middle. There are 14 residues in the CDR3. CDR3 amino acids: CASSLGVGAQGYTF. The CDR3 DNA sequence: TGTGCCAGCAGCTTAGGAGTCGGGGCCCAAGGCTACACCTTC.

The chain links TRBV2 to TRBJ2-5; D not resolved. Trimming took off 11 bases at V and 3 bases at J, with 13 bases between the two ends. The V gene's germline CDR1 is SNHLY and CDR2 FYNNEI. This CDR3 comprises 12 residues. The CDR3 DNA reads TGTGCCTCAGCTCTTATAGAAGAGACCCAGTACTTC. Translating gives CASALIEETQYF.

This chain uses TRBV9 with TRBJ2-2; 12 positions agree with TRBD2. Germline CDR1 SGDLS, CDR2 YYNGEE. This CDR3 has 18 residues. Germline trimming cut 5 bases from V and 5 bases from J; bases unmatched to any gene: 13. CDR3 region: CASSGKPGLAGGTGELFF. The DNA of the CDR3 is TGTGCCAGCAGTGGCAAGCCGGGACTAGCGGGCGGTACCGGGGAGCTGTTTTTT.

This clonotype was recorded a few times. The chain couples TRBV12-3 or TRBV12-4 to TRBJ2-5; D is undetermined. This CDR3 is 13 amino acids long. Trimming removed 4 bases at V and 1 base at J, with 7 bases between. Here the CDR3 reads CASSYTVQETQYF. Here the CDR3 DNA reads TGTGCCAGCAGTTATACGGTCCAAGAGACCCAGTACTTC.

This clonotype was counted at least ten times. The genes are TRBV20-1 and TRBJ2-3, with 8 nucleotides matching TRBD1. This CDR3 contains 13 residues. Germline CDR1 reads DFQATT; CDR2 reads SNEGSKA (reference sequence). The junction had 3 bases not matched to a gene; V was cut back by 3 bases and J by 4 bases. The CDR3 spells CSARRTGSDTQYF. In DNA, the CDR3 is TGCAGTGCTAGGAGGACAGGGTCAGATACGCAGTATTTT.

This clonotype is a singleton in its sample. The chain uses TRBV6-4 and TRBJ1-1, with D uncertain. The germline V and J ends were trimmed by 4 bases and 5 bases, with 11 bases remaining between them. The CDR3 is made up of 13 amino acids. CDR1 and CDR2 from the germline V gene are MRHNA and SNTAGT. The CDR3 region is CASSAGVLTEAFF. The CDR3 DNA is TGTGCCAGCAGTGCCGGGGTGTTGACTGAAGCTTTCTTT.

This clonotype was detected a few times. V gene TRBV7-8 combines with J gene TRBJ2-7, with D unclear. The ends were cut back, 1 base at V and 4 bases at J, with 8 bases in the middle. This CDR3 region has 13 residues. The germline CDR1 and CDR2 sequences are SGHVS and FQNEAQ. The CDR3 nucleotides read TGTGCCAGCAGCTTAGATGAAGGTTACGAGCAGTACGTC. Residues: CASSLDEGYEQYV.

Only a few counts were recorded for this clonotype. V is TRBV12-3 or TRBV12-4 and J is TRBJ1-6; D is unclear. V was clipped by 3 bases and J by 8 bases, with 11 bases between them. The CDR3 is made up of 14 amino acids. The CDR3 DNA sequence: TGTGCCAGCAGTTTGCGGAGAGGATATTCACCCCTCCACTTT. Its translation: CASSLRRGYSPLHF.

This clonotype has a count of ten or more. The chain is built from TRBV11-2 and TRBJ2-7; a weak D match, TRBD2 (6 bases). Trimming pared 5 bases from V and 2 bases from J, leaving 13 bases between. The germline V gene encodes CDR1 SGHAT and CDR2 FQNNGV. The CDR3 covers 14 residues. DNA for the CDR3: TGTGCCAGCAGCCCCGATGGCGGGACCTACGAGCAGTACGTC. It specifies CASSPDGGTYEQYV.